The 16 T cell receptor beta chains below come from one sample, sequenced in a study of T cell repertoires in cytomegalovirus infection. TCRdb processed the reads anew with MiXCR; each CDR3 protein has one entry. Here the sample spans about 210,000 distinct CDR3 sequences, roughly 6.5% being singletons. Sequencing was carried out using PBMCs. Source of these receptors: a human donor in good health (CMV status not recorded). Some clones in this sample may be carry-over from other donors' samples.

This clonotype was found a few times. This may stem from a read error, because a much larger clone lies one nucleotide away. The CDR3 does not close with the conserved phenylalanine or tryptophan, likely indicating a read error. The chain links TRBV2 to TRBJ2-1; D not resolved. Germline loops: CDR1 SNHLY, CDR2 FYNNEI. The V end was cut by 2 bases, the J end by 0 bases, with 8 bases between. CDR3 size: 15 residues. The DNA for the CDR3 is TGTGCCAGCAGTGAAAAGGTCCCCTCCTACAATGAGCAGTTCCTC. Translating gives CASSEKVPSYNEQFL.

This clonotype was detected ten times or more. DNA of the CDR3: TGCGCCAGCAGTCAATCACCGGGACAGCGCTCCTACGAGCAGTACTTC. This sequence encodes CASSQSPGQRSYEQYF. The chain combines TRBV5-1 with TRBJ2-7; 7 bases line up with TRBD1. The germline gives CDR1 SGHRS, CDR2 YFSETQ. The V segment lost 5 bases and the J segment 0 bases; nucleotides outside the gene matches: 11. CDR3 length: 16 residues.

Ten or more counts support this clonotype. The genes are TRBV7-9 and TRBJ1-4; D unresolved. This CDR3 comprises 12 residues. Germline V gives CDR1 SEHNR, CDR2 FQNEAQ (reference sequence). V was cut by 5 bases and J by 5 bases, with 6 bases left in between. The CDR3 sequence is CASSRGNEKLFF. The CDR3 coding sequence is TGTGCCAGCAGCCGTGGAAATGAAAAACTGTTTTTT.

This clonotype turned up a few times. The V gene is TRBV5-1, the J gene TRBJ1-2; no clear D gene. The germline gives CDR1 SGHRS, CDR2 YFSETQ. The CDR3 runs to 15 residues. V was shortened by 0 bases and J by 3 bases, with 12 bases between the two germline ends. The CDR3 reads CASSLGPTLDYGYTF. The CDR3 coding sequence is TGCGCCAGCAGCTTGGGCCCGACCCTTGACTATGGCTACACCTTC.

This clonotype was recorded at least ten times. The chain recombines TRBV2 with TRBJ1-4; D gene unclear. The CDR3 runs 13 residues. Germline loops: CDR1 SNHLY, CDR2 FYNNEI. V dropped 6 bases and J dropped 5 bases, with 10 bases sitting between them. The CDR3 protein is CASRGRLNEKLFF. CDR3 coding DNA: TGTGCCAGCAGAGGCCGACTAAATGAAAAACTGTTTTTT.

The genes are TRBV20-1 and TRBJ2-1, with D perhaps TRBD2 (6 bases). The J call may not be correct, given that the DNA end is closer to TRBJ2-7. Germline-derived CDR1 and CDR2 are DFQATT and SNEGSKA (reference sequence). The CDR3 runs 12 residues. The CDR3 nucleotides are TGCAGTGCAGGGGACTCCGGTAATGAGCAGTACTTC. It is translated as CSAGDSGNEQYF.

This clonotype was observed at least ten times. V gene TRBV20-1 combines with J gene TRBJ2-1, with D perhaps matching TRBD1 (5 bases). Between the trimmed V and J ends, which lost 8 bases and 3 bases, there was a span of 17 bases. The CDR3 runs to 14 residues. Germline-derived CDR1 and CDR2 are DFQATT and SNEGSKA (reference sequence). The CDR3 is CSPLQGSDYNEQFF. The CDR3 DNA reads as TGCAGTCCTTTGCAGGGTTCTGACTACAATGAGCAGTTCTTC.

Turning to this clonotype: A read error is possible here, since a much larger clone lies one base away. CDR3 sequence (DNA): TGTGCCAGCAGCCGAAGTGGGGGAAAGGAACAGCCCCAGCATTTT. It encodes CASSRSGGKEQPQHF. The chain combines TRBV6-2 or TRBV6-3 with TRBJ1-5, with a tentative D call TRBD1 (5 bases). This CDR3 is 15 amino acids long. V was cut by 6 bases and J by 7 bases, with 19 bases left in between. Germline CDR1 MNHEY, CDR2 SVGEGT.

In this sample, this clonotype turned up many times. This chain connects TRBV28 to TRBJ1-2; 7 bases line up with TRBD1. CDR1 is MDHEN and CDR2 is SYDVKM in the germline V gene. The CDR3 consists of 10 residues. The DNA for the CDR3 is TGTGCAGGGGGCAGTTATGGCTACACCTTC. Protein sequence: CAGGSYGYTF.

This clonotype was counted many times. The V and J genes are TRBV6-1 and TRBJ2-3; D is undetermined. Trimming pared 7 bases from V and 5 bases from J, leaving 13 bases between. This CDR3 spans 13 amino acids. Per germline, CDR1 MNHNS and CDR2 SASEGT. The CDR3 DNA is TGTGCCAGCACCCCCCGGGTGGGAGATACGCAGTATTTT. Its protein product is CASTPRVGDTQYF.

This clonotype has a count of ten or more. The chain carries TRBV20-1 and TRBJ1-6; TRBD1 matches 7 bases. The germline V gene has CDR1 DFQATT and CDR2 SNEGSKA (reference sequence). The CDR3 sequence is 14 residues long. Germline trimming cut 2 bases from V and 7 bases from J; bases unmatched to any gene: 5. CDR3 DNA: TGCAGTGCTAGATTTGGGACAGAAAATTCACCCCTCCACTTT. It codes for CSARFGTENSPLHF.

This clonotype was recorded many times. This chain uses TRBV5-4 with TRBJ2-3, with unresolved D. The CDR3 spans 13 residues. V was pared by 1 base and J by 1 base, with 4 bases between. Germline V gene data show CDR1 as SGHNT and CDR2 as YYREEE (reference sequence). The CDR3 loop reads CASSLSGTDTQYF. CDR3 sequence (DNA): TGTGCCAGCAGCTTGTCGGGCACAGATACGCAGTATTTT. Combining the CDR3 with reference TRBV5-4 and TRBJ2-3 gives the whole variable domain ETGVTQSPTHLIKTRGQQVTLRCSSQSGHNTVSWYQQALGQGPQFIFQYYREEENGRGNFPPRFSGLQFPNYSSELNVNALELDDSALYLCASSLSGTDTQYFGPGTRLTVL.

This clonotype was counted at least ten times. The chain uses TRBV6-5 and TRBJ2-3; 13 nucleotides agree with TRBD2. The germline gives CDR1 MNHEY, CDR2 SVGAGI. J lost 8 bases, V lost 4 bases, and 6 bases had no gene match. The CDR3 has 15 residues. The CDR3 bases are TGTGCCAGCAGTTTTTCGGGACTAGCGGGGAGTACGCAGTATTTT. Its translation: CASSFSGLAGSTQYF.

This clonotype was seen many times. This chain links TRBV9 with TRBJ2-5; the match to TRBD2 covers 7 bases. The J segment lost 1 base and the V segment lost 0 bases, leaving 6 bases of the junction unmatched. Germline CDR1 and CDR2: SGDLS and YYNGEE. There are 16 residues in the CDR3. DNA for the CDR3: TGTGCCAGCAGCGTAGAGTCTAGCGGATCCCAAGAGACCCAGTACTTC. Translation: CASSVESSGSQETQYF.

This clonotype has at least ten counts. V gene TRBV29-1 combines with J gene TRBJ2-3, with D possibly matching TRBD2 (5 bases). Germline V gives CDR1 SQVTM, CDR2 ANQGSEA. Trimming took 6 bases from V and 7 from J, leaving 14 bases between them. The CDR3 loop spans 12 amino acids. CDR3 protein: CSVPTSSHTQYF. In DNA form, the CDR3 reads TGCAGCGTCCCAACTAGTTCACATACGCAGTATTTT.

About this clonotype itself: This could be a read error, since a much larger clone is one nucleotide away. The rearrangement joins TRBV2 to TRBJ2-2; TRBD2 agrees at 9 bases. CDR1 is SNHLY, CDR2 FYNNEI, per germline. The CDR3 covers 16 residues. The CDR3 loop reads CASSVTSGGFTVELFF. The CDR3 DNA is TGTGCCAGCAGTGTCACCAGCGGGGGGTTTACCGTGGAGCTGTTTTTT. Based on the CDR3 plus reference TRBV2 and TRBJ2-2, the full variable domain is EPEVTQTPSHQVTQMGQEVILRCVPISNHLYFYWYRQILGQKVEFLVSFYNNEISEKSEIFDDQFSVERPDGSNFTLKIRSTKLEDSAMYFCASSVTSGGFTVELFFGEGSRLTVL.